The TCR beta chain described here comes from a study of cytomegalovirus exposure and HLA in healthy donors. Use of 60 Vbeta and 13 Jbeta primers characterized the PCR. Only in-frame clones appear in the TCRdb table, and some are missing; sequencing was by immunoSEQ multiplex PCR. This table has about 130,000 clones, 65% to 90% appearing once. Points from the study as a whole: Upon later analysis, HLA-associated TCR beta chains proved more clonally expanded than other, equally common chains. Within the data, a cluster of highly shared sequence variants was likely a sequencing artifact. With DRB1 most and HLA-C fewest, TCR association rates differed between HLA loci in a later analysis.

The germline V gene has CDR1 LNHDA and CDR2 SQIVND (reference sequence). The trim removed 4 bases at V and 7 bases at J, leaving 7 bases unmatched. This CDR3 spans 13 amino acids. With respect to this clone: Its antigen is unknown.

Sequenced material: PBMCs. The origin of this receptor is a girl aged 2-10 years in good health and CMV-seronegative. The chain combines TRBV19 with TRBJ2-7; 7 nucleotides agree with TRBD2. CDR3 amino acids: CASSSRGEGEQYF. The CDR3 coding sequence is TGTGCCAGTAGTAGCCGGGGGGAGGGGGAGCAGTACTTC.